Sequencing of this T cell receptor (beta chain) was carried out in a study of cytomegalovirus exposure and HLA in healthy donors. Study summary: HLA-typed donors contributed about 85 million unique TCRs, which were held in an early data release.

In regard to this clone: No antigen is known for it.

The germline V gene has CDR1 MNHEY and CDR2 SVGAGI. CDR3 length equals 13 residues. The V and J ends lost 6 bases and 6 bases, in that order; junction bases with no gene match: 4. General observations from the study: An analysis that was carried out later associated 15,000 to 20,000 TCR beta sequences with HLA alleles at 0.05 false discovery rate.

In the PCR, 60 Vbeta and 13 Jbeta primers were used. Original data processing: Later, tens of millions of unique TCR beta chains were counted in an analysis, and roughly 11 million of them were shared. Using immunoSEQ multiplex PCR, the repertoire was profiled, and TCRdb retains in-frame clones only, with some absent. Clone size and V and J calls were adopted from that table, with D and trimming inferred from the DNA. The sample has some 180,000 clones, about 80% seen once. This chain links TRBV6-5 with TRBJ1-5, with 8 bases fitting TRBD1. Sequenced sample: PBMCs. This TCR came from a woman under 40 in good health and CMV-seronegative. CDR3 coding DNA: TGTGCCAGCAGCGTGACAGGGGTTCAGCCCCAGCATTTT. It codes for CASSVTGVQPQHF.